The source of this TCR beta chain is a study of T-cell reconstitution after alpha-beta-depleted transplantation in children. Unique molecular identifiers tagged the TCRbeta library. TCRdb ran MiXCR on the PCR reads and lists one entry per CDR3 protein. The table lists some 500,000 distinct CDR3 sequences, around 19% of them singletons. With V trimmed by 4 bases and J by 0 bases, 7 bases remained unmatched. The CDR3 covers 16 residues. In germline, CDR1 is MGHRA, CDR2 YSYEKL. This TCR was recovered from a human donor who donated a stem cell graft to a child with acute lymphoblastic leukemia. This rearrangement joins TRBV4-1 to TRBJ1-1, with 8 bases fitting TRBD1. The sequencing here drew on PBMCs from the stem cell graft donor, taken from the stem cell graft. The DNA for the CDR3 is TGCGCCAGCAGCCTACCACCGACAGGGGTGAACACTGAAGCTTTCTTT. Translated: CASSLPPTGVNTEAFF.